These 24 T cell receptor beta chains originate from one sample sequenced in a study of cytomegalovirus exposure and HLA in healthy donors. Only in-frame clones appear in the TCRdb table, and some are missing; sequencing was by immunoSEQ multiplex PCR. The data hold roughly 150,000 clones, with just over 90% observed a single time. The material sequenced was PBMCs. These TCRs come from a man aged 18 to 30 in good health and CMV-seronegative.

CDR3 bases: TGTGCCAGTAATGTTAACAATCAGCCCCAGCATTTT. Its translation is CASNVNNQPQHF. The gene calls are TRBV19 and TRBJ1-5; D is uncertain. The CDR3 is made up of 12 amino acids. Germline CDR1 LNHDA, CDR2 SQIVND (reference sequence). V gave up 7 bases and J gave up 3 bases, with 7 bases separating them.

V usage is TRBV7-2 and J usage is TRBJ2-5, with D possibly TRBD1 on 5 matching bases. The CDR3 has 13 amino acids. V was pared by 5 bases and J by 4 bases, with 11 bases between. Per the germline V gene, CDR1 is SGHTA and CDR2 is FQGNSA. CDR3 sequence: CASSPLGRETQYF. The CDR3 DNA is TGTGCCAGCAGCCCCTTGGGGCGAGAGACCCAGTACTTC.

V gene TRBV9 combines with J gene TRBJ2-3; 8 positions match TRBD1. CDR3 size: 16 residues. V shed 6 bases, J shed 3 bases, and the junction held 12 bases outside the gene matches. The germline CDR1 and CDR2 sequences are SGDLS and YYNGEE. Here the CDR3 DNA reads TGTGCCAGCAACCAAGCAGGGGGCTTTACTACAGATACGCAGTATTTT. It codes for CASNQAGGFTTDTQYF.

The V gene is TRBV7-9, the J gene TRBJ1-6, with 9 bases fitting TRBD1. Trimming at V came to 5 bases and at J to 12 bases, leaving 11 bases not matched to a gene. Germline V gene data show CDR1 as SEHNR and CDR2 as FQNEAQ (reference sequence). CDR3 size: 15 residues. CDR3 region: CASSPPGQGIGPLHF. CDR3 nucleotide sequence: TGTGCCAGCAGCCCGCCGGGACAGGGCATAGGACCCCTCCACTTT.

This clone appeared a single time. The chain is built from TRBV6-5 and TRBJ2-1; the match to TRBD1 covers 8 bases. The length of the CDR3 is 13 residues. V lost 5 bases and J lost 12; bases outside the gene matches: 9. Germline V gives CDR1 MNHEY, CDR2 SVGAGI. CDR3 in DNA: TGTGCCAGCAGTCTTTCAGGGGGCCGAGGGCAGTTCTTC. The encoded protein is CASSLSGGRGQFF.

The chain combines TRBV5-1 with TRBJ1-1; D unresolved. V was clipped by 1 base and J by 6 bases, with 13 bases between them. This CDR3 comprises 14 residues. Germline V gene lookup returns CDR1 SGHRS and CDR2 YFSETQ. In nucleotides, the CDR3 is TGCGCCAGCAGCTTGCTGGAGGGAGGCGCTGAAGCTTTCTTT. Translation gives CASSLLEGGAEAFF.

The genes are TRBV5-4 and TRBJ1-1, with 7 bases aligning to TRBD1. This CDR3 region has 15 residues. CDR1 is SGHNT and CDR2 is YYREEE in the germline V gene (reference sequence). The V segment lost 3 bases and the J segment 3 bases; nucleotides outside the gene matches: 8. CDR3 bases: TGTGCCAGCAGCTCCAGACAGGGAGCCGACACTGAAGCTTTCTTT. Residues: CASSSRQGADTEAFF.

This clone occurred once. The genes are TRBV6-1 and TRBJ1-1; D not certain. The CDR3 covers 11 residues. Germline lookup yields CDR1 MNHNS and CDR2 SASEGT. The V end lost 7 bases, the J end lost 8 bases, and 11 bases lay between the germline ends. CDR3 region: CASILTREAFF. For the CDR3, the DNA is TGTGCCAGCATCCTTACCCGGGAAGCTTTCTTT.

The genes are TRBV4-3 and TRBJ1-4; D is unclear. This CDR3 has 18 amino acids. CDR1 is LGHNA and CDR2 is YSLEER in the germline V gene. V lost 3 bases, J lost 6 bases, and 23 bases lay in between. The CDR3, as DNA: TGCGCCAGCAGCCACCCGGAGGCCAGGTCGGGCCCCTATGAAAAACTGTTTTTT. Protein product: CASSHPEARSGPYEKLFF.

The rearrangement links TRBV5-1 to TRBJ2-3; TRBD2 agrees at 10 bases. The CDR3 runs 16 residues. Germline V gene data show CDR1 as SGHRS and CDR2 as YFSETQ. V lost 0 bases and J lost 2; bases outside the gene matches: 3. CDR3 nucleotides: TGCGCCAGCAGCTTGGGGACTAGCGGCAACACAGATACGCAGTATTTT. Encoded protein: CASSLGTSGNTDTQYF.

The chain is built from TRBV10-2 and TRBJ1-5, with 7 bases fitting TRBD1. This CDR3 is 14 amino acids long. Looked up from germline, CDR1 is WSHSY and CDR2 is SAAADI. V gave up 4 bases and J gave up 2 bases; unmatched junction bases: 2. DNA for the CDR3: TGCGCCAGCAGTGCCGGACAGGGCAATCAGCCCCAGCATTTT. This gives the protein CASSAGQGNQPQHF.

This chain uses TRBV27 with TRBJ2-2, with 7 nucleotides matching TRBD2. The CDR3 spans 16 residues. V gave up 4 bases and J gave up 3 bases; unmatched junction bases: 8. The germline V gene encodes CDR1 MNHEY and CDR2 SMNVEV (reference sequence). CDR3 residues: CASSSGLPRDTGELFF. The DNA for the CDR3 is TGTGCCAGCAGTTCGGGACTACCTCGAGACACCGGGGAGCTGTTTTTT.

The CDR3: CASSVVPGTGELFF. CDR3 sequence (DNA): TGTGCCAGCAGCGTAGTTCCGGGAACCGGGGAGCTGTTTTTT. The chain employs TRBV9 and TRBJ2-2; tentative D call: TRBD2 (5 bases). The V and J ends lost 0 bases and 5 bases respectively, with 8 bases between them. CDR3 length: 14 residues. CDR1 is SGDLS and CDR2 is YYNGEE in the germline V gene.

This chain connects TRBV30 to TRBJ1-1; D is possibly TRBD1 (5 bases). The CDR3 extends over 14 amino acids. Germline CDR1 and CDR2: GTSNPN and SVGIG (reference sequence). V lost 5 bases to trimming and J lost 5 bases, with 18 bases between them. The CDR3 region has the DNA TGTGCCTGGGGGAGCCGTGGGGGGTGGACTGAAGCTTTCTTT. Protein product: CAWGSRGGWTEAFF. The whole variable domain, remainder taken from reference TRBV30 and TRBJ1-1, is SQTIHQWPATLVQPVGSPLSLECTVEGTSNPNLYWYRQAAGRGLQLLFYSVGIGQISSEVPQNLSASRPQDRQFILSSKKLLLSDSGFYLCAWGSRGGWTEAFFGQGTRLTVV.

CDR3 sequence: CASSASGQFKYTF. DNA for the CDR3: TGTGCCAGCAGTGCTAGCGGACAGTTTAAGTACACCTTC. The chain is built from TRBV25-1 and TRBJ1-2, with TRBD1 as a possible D gene (6 bases). Trimming stripped 4 bases from V and 11 bases from J, with 17 bases between. Germline values: CDR1 MGHDK, CDR2 SYGVNS. CDR3 size: 13 residues.

This sequence joins TRBV7-9 and TRBJ2-2; weak D call: TRBD1 (6 bases). Germline V gene data show CDR1 as SEHNR and CDR2 as FQNEAQ (reference sequence). V was trimmed by 5 bases and J by 11 bases, leaving 12 bases between them. This CDR3 is built from 12 residues. The CDR3 sequence is CASSLSGVELFF. The CDR3 region has the DNA TGTGCCAGCAGCCTCTCAGGGGTTGAGCTGTTTTTT. The entire variable domain, with the rest obtained from reference TRBV7-9 and TRBJ2-2, is as follows: DTGVSQNPRHKITKRGQNVTFRCDPISEHNRLYWYRQTLGQGPEFLTYFQNEAQLEKSRLLSDRFSAERPKGSFSTLEIQRTEQGDSAMYLCASSLSGVELFFGEGSRLTVL.

The V gene is TRBV9, the J gene TRBJ2-1, with 8 bases matching TRBD1. Per germline, CDR1 SGDLS and CDR2 YYNGEE. V lost 4 bases to trimming and J lost 2 bases; unmatched junction nucleotides: 5. This CDR3 comprises 15 residues. This CDR3 is CASSPRTGPYNEQFF. The CDR3 DNA follows: TGTGCCAGCAGCCCCCGGACAGGGCCCTACAATGAGCAGTTCTTC.

This chain links TRBV7-2 with TRBJ2-5, with 9 bases fitting TRBD2. Per germline, CDR1 SGHTA and CDR2 FQGNSA. CDR3 size: 14 residues. V shed 5 bases, J shed 2 bases, and the junction held 3 bases outside the gene matches. The CDR3 DNA reads TGTGCCAGCAGCCCTAGCGGGGTACAAGAGACCCAGTACTTC. This sequence encodes CASSPSGVQETQYF.

The CDR3 reads CASSSPQGSYGYTF. CDR3 bases: TGTGCCAGCAGCTCGCCTCAGGGGAGCTATGGCTACACCTTC. V gene TRBV7-2 combines with J gene TRBJ1-2; TRBD1 is a possible D gene (6 bases). CDR3 length equals 14 residues. Trimming removed 4 bases from V and 4 bases from J, with 13 bases in between. Germline values: CDR1 SGHTA, CDR2 FQGNSA.

This clone occurred once. This chain connects TRBV25-1 to TRBJ2-1; 7 nucleotides agree with TRBD2. J lost 9 bases, V lost 3 bases, and 11 bases had no gene match. This CDR3 region has 15 residues. Germline-derived CDR1 and CDR2 are MGHDK and SYGVNS. The CDR3: CASSESLAYLSEQFF. CDR3 DNA: TGTGCCAGCAGTGAGTCACTAGCGTATCTTAGTGAGCAGTTCTTC.

The gene calls are TRBV30 and TRBJ2-2; D uncertain. This CDR3 spans 13 amino acids. The V gene lost 3 bases and the J gene lost 1 base, with 6 bases spanning the gap. Germline CDR1 and CDR2: GTSNPN and SVGIG (reference sequence). The CDR3 here is CAWRTGNTGELFF. The CDR3 bases are TGTGCCTGGAGAACGGGGAACACCGGGGAGCTGTTTTTT.

This clone appeared once. This rearrangement joins TRBV19 to TRBJ2-5; 9 bases align to TRBD1. Germline CDR1 reads LNHDA; CDR2 reads SQIVND (reference sequence). V lost 5 bases to trimming and J lost 4 bases; unmatched junction nucleotides: 8. CDR3 length equals 15 residues. CDR3 sequence (DNA): TGTGCCAGTAGTGATGGGGACAGGGTCGGAGAGACCCAGTACTTC. Protein product: CASSDGDRVGETQYF. The whole variable domain, remainder taken from reference TRBV19 and TRBJ2-5, is DGGITQSPKYLFRKEGQNVTLSCEQNLNHDAMYWYRQDPGQGLRLIYYSQIVNDFQKGDIAEGYSVSREKKESFPLTVTSAQKNPTAFYLCASSDGDRVGETQYFGPGTRLLVL.

This clone was counted only a few times. The chain couples TRBV5-1 to TRBJ1-2; D gene unclear. The ends were cut back, 4 bases at V and 2 bases at J, with 9 bases in the middle. CDR1 is SGHRS, CDR2 YFSETQ, per germline. The CDR3 contains 13 residues. The CDR3 coding sequence is TGCGCCAGCAGCGAAGACGGGAACTATGGCTACACCTTC. Translating gives CASSEDGNYGYTF.

V gene TRBV7-5 combines with J gene TRBJ2-7; the D call in the table, TRBD1, was not verified against the DNA. TRBV7-5 constitutes a pseudogene. This CDR3 is 15 amino acids long. CDR3 protein: CARSSGTGGSYEQYV. CDR3 coding DNA: TGTGCCAGAAGCTCCGGGACAGGGGGCTCCTACGAGCAGTACGTC.